The 23 T cell receptor beta chains in this list originate from one sample, sequenced in a study of blood T cell repertoires in COVID-19. TCRdb's table, derived via immunoSEQ multiplex PCR, lists solely in-frame clones and lacks some. The table records approximately 170,000 clones, around four fifths of them present only once. What was sequenced was peripheral blood. Source of these receptors: a woman between 65 and 79 years old with COVID-19, enrolled during active disease.

This clone is a singleton in its sample. V gene TRBV5-1 combines with J gene TRBJ1-3; the D is unclear. Between the trimmed V and J ends, which lost 4 bases and 0 bases, there was a span of 5 bases. Germline lookup yields CDR1 SGHRS and CDR2 YFSETQ. The CDR3 consists of 13 residues. The CDR3 region has the DNA TGCGCCAGCAGCCCGAGCTCTGGAAACACCATATATTTT. It is translated as CASSPSSGNTIYF. The whole variable domain, remainder taken from reference TRBV5-1 and TRBJ1-3, is KAGVTQTPRYLIKTRGQQVTLSCSPISGHRSVSWYQQTPGQGLQFLFEYFSETQRNKGNFPGRFSGRQFSNSRSEMNVSTLELGDSALYLCASSPSSGNTIYFGEGSWLTVV.

The chain carries TRBV30 and TRBJ2-7; TRBD1 matches 7 bases. This CDR3 has 15 residues. Germline CDR1 and CDR2: GTSNPN and SVGIG (reference sequence). With V trimmed by 4 bases and J by 2 bases, 11 bases remained unmatched. The CDR3 DNA reads as TGTGCCTGGAAAACTTCGGACAGGTCCCCCTACGAGCAGTACTTC. It yields the protein CAWKTSDRSPYEQYF.

This clone was observed once. The chain carries TRBV13 and TRBJ1-1; no definite D call. The V gene's germline CDR1 is PRHDT and CDR2 FYEKMQ (reference sequence). Trimming took 4 bases from V and 4 from J, leaving 13 bases between them. The CDR3 consists of 14 residues. The CDR3, as DNA: TGTGCCAGCAGCTCCACTGCCGGGAGCACTGAAGCTTTCTTT. It encodes CASSSTAGSTEAFF.

The chain has TRBV18 and TRBJ2-4; possible D gene TRBD2, 5 bases. CDR3 length: 14 residues. Germline values: CDR1 KGHSH, CDR2 LQKENI. Trimming took 9 bases from V and 0 from J, leaving 12 bases between them. DNA for the CDR3: TGTGCCAGTTCGGGGAATCTAGCCAAAAACATTCAGTACTTC. Translating it yields CASSGNLAKNIQYF.

This chain connects TRBV2 to TRBJ1-1; D remains ambiguous. Germline-derived CDR1 and CDR2 are SNHLY and FYNNEI. The V end was cut by 5 bases, the J end by 11 bases, with 15 bases between. The CDR3 extends over 12 amino acids. CDR3 DNA sequence: TGTGCCAGCAGTACCCACTTTGATAGCGCTTTCTTT. Amino acids: CASSTHFDSAFF.

This chain uses TRBV5-4 with TRBJ1-1, with a weak D call TRBD1 (6 bases). This CDR3 has 12 amino acids. Germline CDR1 reads SGHNT; CDR2 reads YYREEE (reference sequence). V lost 4 bases and J 7 bases, leaving 11 bases between the germline ends. The CDR3 coding sequence is TGTGCCAGCAGCGTAGGGGGAGATGAAGCTTTCTTT. As protein: CASSVGGDEAFF.

The chain links TRBV2 to TRBJ1-3; tentatively, D is TRBD1 (6 bases). CDR3 size: 15 residues. The germline V gene has CDR1 SNHLY and CDR2 FYNNEI. V shed 5 bases and J shed 4 bases, with 15 bases lying between them. CDR3 DNA: TGTGCCAGCAGTAGCCGGGACAAAAGGGGAAACACCATATATTTT. Residues: CASSSRDKRGNTIYF. The whole variable domain, remainder taken from reference TRBV2 and TRBJ1-3, is EPEVTQTPSHQVTQMGQEVILRCVPISNHLYFYWYRQILGQKVEFLVSFYNNEISEKSEIFDDQFSVERPDGSNFTLKIRSTKLEDSAMYFCASSSRDKRGNTIYFGEGSWLTVV.

This chain connects TRBV9 to TRBJ2-7, with a tentative D call TRBD2 (6 bases). Trimming left V 4 bases short and J 0 bases short, with 14 bases between. The CDR3 length is 15 residues. Germline V gene sequence: CDR1 SGDLS, CDR2 YYNGEE. The CDR3: CASSLSGSPSYEQYF. The CDR3 nucleotides read TGTGCCAGCAGCCTAAGCGGGTCCCCCTCCTACGAGCAGTACTTC.

The chain uses TRBV24-1 and TRBJ1-5, with 10 bases identical to TRBD1. Germline V gene data show CDR1 as KGHDR and CDR2 as SFDVKD. V shed 7 bases, J shed 9 bases, and the junction held 8 bases outside the gene matches. The CDR3 consists of 14 residues. CDR3 DNA sequence: TGTGCCACCAGCCCCGGGACAGGGGACCGGCCCCAGCATTTT. This sequence encodes CATSPGTGDRPQHF.

The chain links TRBV4-1 to TRBJ1-1; a possible D gene is TRBD1 (6 bases). Germline V gene sequence: CDR1 MGHRA, CDR2 YSYEKL. The V end was cut by 4 bases, the J end by 3 bases, with 15 bases between. The CDR3 loop spans 15 amino acids. In nucleotides, the CDR3 is TGCGCCAGCAGCCGACTTTCGGACAGCTACACTGAAGCTTTCTTT. This encodes CASSRLSDSYTEAFF.

This clone was seen a single time. V and J are TRBV7-8 and TRBJ2-5; TRBD2 might be the D (6 bases). Germline V lookup: CDR1 SGHVS, CDR2 FQNEAQ. The CDR3 loop spans 15 amino acids. V lost 1 base and J lost 4, with 13 bases in between. The CDR3 DNA sequence: TGTGCCAGCAGCTTAGTTTTAACTAGCCGAGAGACCCAGTACTTC. Amino acids: CASSLVLTSRETQYF.

The J gene is TRBJ1-5, the V gene TRBV29-1; TRBD1 agrees at 10 bases. Germline-derived CDR1 and CDR2 are SQVTM and ANQGSEA. CDR3 size: 15 residues. The V gene end was trimmed by 4 bases and the J gene end by 3 bases; junction bases not matched to a gene: 6. The CDR3 DNA reads TGCAGCGTTGCCCGGGACAGGGGACACAATCAGCCCCAGCATTTT. Protein: CSVARDRGHNQPQHF.

The chain combines TRBV9 with TRBJ1-2; 7 bases map to TRBD1. Germline CDR1 is SGDLS and CDR2 is YYNGEE. The CDR3 consists of 15 residues. V was clipped by 0 bases and J by 7 bases; unmatched bases: 9. The CDR3 sequence: CASSVDGNRGSGYTF. As DNA, the CDR3 is TGTGCCAGCAGCGTAGATGGCAACAGGGGCTCTGGCTACACCTTC. The full variable domain, completed using reference TRBV9 and TRBJ1-2, is DSGVTQTPKHLITATGQRVTLRCSPRSGDLSVYWYQQSLDQGLQFLIQYYNGEERAKGNILERFSAQQFPDLHSELNLSSLELGDSALYFCASSVDGNRGSGYTFGSGTRLTVV.

The V call is TRBV18, the J call TRBJ2-7; no reliable D call. V was pared by 6 bases and J by 7 bases, with 19 bases between. Germline V gives CDR1 KGHSH, CDR2 LQKENI. This CDR3 region has 14 residues. This chain's CDR3 is CASSPPRQAWEQYF. CDR3 nucleotides: TGTGCCAGCTCTCCTCCCCGGCAGGCCTGGGAGCAGTACTTC.

The chain is built from TRBV5-4 and TRBJ1-2; the match to TRBD1 covers 9 bases. The length of the CDR3 is 15 residues. V trimming: 4 bases; J trimming: 2 bases; junction bases outside the gene matches: 6. Looked up from germline, CDR1 is SGHNT and CDR2 is YYREEE (reference sequence). The CDR3 loop is CASSETGGRNYGYTF. DNA of the CDR3: TGTGCCAGCAGCGAAACAGGGGGCCGGAACTATGGCTACACCTTC.

The V and J genes are TRBV6-4 and TRBJ2-1; 14 positions agree with TRBD2. From germline, CDR1 is MRHNA and CDR2 SNTAGT. The CDR3 spans 14 residues. Losses at the gene ends were 6 bases for V and 7 bases for J; bases not matched to a gene: 2. The CDR3: CASRGLAGGNEQFF. The DNA of the CDR3 is TGTGCCAGCAGAGGACTAGCGGGGGGTAATGAGCAGTTCTTC.

The rearrangement uses TRBV10-1 and TRBJ2-7; 9 nucleotides agree with TRBD1. The germline gives CDR1 WNHNN, CDR2 SYGVQD (reference sequence). The CDR3 covers 14 residues. V gave up 3 bases and J gave up 7 bases; unmatched junction bases: 7. Here the CDR3 DNA reads TGCGCCAGCAGTGAATGGACAGGGGAAGAAGAGCAGTACGTC. Amino acid sequence: CASSEWTGEEEQYV.

CDR3 protein: CAGRRGGSYNEQFF. In DNA, the CDR3 is TGTGCCGGACGCCGCGGGGGGTCATACAATGAGCAGTTCTTC. The chain uses TRBV6-5 and TRBJ2-1; 8 nucleotides agree with TRBD2. The ends lost 11 bases at V and 4 bases at J; junction bases unmatched: 10. Germline V gene data show CDR1 as MNHEY and CDR2 as SVGAGI. The CDR3 loop spans 14 amino acids.

This chain connects TRBV3-1 (or the pseudogene TRBV3-2) to TRBJ1-5; TRBD1 aligns across 8 bases. Germline loops: CDR1 LGHDT, CDR2 YNNKEL (reference sequence). CDR3 size: 19 residues. V gave up 1 base and J gave up 2 bases; unmatched junction bases: 13. CDR3 residues: CASSQGTGPGQGRNQPQHF. The CDR3 nucleotides are TGTGCCAGCAGCCAAGGAACCGGACCCGGACAGGGTCGCAATCAGCCCCAGCATTTT.

V is TRBV5-5 and J is TRBJ2-1, with 7 bases aligning to TRBD2. CDR3 length: 17 residues. Germline V lookup: CDR1 SGHKS, CDR2 YYEKEE (reference sequence). With V trimmed by 2 bases and J by 4 bases, 12 bases remained unmatched. The CDR3 spells CASSFGRLRDGYNEQFF. DNA for the CDR3: TGTGCCAGCAGCTTCGGGAGGCTCCGGGACGGTTACAATGAGCAGTTCTTC.

In regard to this clone: Within the sample, other DNA sequences also encode this same CDR3. V usage is TRBV27 and J usage is TRBJ1-2; D possibly corresponds to TRBD1 (5 bases). CDR1 MNHEY and CDR2 SMNVEV come from the germline V gene (reference sequence). The V gene lost 3 bases and the J gene lost 1 base, with 9 bases spanning the gap. This CDR3 is built from 14 residues. CDR3 DNA: TGTGCCAGCAGTTTGGGGGGAGGTAACTATGGCTACACCTTC. It yields the protein CASSLGGGNYGYTF.

About this clone: One junction end disagrees with the germline gene, perhaps due to a read error. The CDR3 DNA reads TGTGCCAGCAGCGCGCAATTTGGACAGGACCGACTTAACTTC. Translation: CASSAQFGQDRLNF. The V call is TRBV9, the J call TRBJ1-2, with 7 bases identical to TRBD1. CDR3 length equals 14 residues. Germline CDR1 reads SGDLS; CDR2 reads YYNGEE.

This sequence joins TRBV30 and TRBJ2-7; 7 bases map to TRBD2. V trimming: 2 bases; J trimming: 0 bases; junction bases outside the gene matches: 4. Germline loops: CDR1 GTSNPN, CDR2 SVGIG (reference sequence). The CDR3 runs 14 residues. The CDR3 coding sequence is TGTGCCTGGAGTAAGGGCGGGAGCTCCTACGAGCAGTACTTC. It encodes CAWSKGGSSYEQYF. Supplemented by reference TRBV30 and TRBJ2-7, the full variable domain reads SQTIHQWPATLVQPVGSPLSLECTVEGTSNPNLYWYRQAAGRGLQLLFYSVGIGQISSEVPQNLSASRPQDRQFILSSKKLLLSDSGFYLCAWSKGGSSYEQYFGPGTRLTVT.